This T cell receptor (beta chain) was sequenced in a study of blood T cells in healthy people across ages. Alongside a J-beta primer mix, a sample-barcoded 5' primer served in a second PCR lasting roughly 7 to 11 cycles. With 12 random nucleotides, a template-switch adaptor tagged each individual cDNA molecule. One entry per CDR3 protein, called by TCRdb with MiXCR from the 5' RACE reads. This sample has under 1,100,000 distinct CDR3 sequences, with 25% found just once. V was pared by 8 bases and J by 4 bases, with 11 bases of the junction left unmatched. CDR3 length: 14 residues. The germline V gene encodes CDR1 SQVTM and CDR2 ANQGSEA. This clonotype was counted a few times. The sample also formed part of further work on T cells of mothers and their children.

V is TRBV29-1 and J is TRBJ2-1, with TRBD2 matching over 7 bases. The TCR sequence derives from a girl aged 2-10 years in good health. The specimen sequenced was blood. The CDR3 is CSTTSGTKYNEQFF. In DNA, the CDR3 is TGCAGCACGACCTCCGGGACTAAATACAATGAGCAGTTCTTC.